This TCR beta chain was retrieved from a study of blood T cell repertoires in COVID-19. About the research overall: The United States, Italy and Spain provided the acute and convalescent COVID-19 samples. In each case, the material was cDNA or gDNA derived from T cells, B-cell-depleted T cells, or PBMCs.

How the authors handled the data: Estimated nucleated cell counts came from reference gene primer amplification. Repertoires were generated with immunoSEQ multiplex PCR, while TCRdb's copy carries only in-frame clones and drops some. The V and J calls and clone size are taken from that table; D and trimming were inferred from the DNA. Altogether more than 300,000 clones are present, roughly 86% being singletons, with the ten largest covering 8% to 13%. Seattle patients were enrolled during active infection and followed longitudinally. Germline CDR1 reads DFQATT; CDR2 reads SNEGSKA (reference sequence). This CDR3 is 15 amino acids long. The J segment lost 7 bases and the V segment lost 3 bases, leaving 11 bases of the junction unmatched.

The chain combines TRBV20-1 with TRBJ2-1; 8 nucleotides line up with TRBD1. This TCR came from a woman in her 30s with COVID-19, enrolled during active disease. The sample taken for sequencing was peripheral blood. The CDR3 region is CSASLIWTGMNEQFF. The CDR3 nucleotides read TGCAGTGCTAGTTTAATCTGGACAGGGATGAATGAGCAGTTCTTC.